This T cell receptor (beta chain) was documented in a study of Graves' ophthalmopathy and Graves' hyperthyroidism. Overall study findings and caveats: With a specificity of just over 72% and a sensitivity of roughly 71%, the model predicted ophthalmopathy progression.

Hyperthyroidism patients, aged 18 to 65, were newly diagnosed, under 2 months' duration. Comments on this clonotype: No antigen is known for it.

The CDR3 contains 16 residues. V lost 5 bases and J 1 base, leaving 17 bases between the germline ends. The authors amplified TCR beta CDR3 regions, and they did so from RNA transcripts for repertoire sequencing. Following a first-round RT-PCR that used HTBI primers, a second-round multiplex PCR was carried out. TCRdb re-called the multiplex PCR reads through MiXCR, storing one row per CDR3 protein. The sample records 580,000 or so distinct CDR3 sequences, 35% to 45% being singletons. The sequencing sample was made of peripheral blood or thyroid tissue (not recorded which). The rearrangement uses TRBV12-3 or TRBV12-4 and TRBJ1-2, with D tentatively TRBD1 (5 bases). The clonotype comes from an adult man with Graves' hyperthyroidism. CDR3 bases: TGTGCCAGCAGTCCCGGGGCCTCAAACTTTAACTATGGCTACACCTTC. Its protein product is CASSPGASNFNYGYTF.